These T cell receptor beta chains were read from a single sample in a study of cytomegalovirus exposure and HLA in healthy donors. Here immunoSEQ multiplex PCR was the method, and the copy in TCRdb shows in-frame clones only, minus some. The sample includes 150,000 to 200,000 clones, about 77% of them seen just once. Sequencing was carried out using PBMCs. All receptors come from a man between 18 and 35 years old in good health and CMV-seropositive. Each CDR3 is given with its conserved first and last residue. D genes are given only for firm matches. Size tells how often a clone was seen (once, few, many) or the class of an expanded clone, and some rows leave it out.

CDR3 protein: CASSLAGEGETQYF
CDR3 DNA: TGTGCCAGCAGCTTGGCCGGGGAGGGGGAGACCCAGTACTTC
D gene: TRBD2
J gene: TRBJ2-5
clone size: .
V gene: TRBV5-4

CDR3 protein: CAISDTSSRPRPGYEQYF
CDR3 DNA: TGTGCCATCAGTGACACATCCTCTAGACCGCGCCCGGGGTACGAGCAGTACTTC
D gene: .
J gene: TRBJ2-7
clone size: few
V gene: TRBV10-3

CDR3 protein: CASSQYRGAPGNRNQPQHF
CDR3 DNA: TGCGCCAGCAGCCAATATCGCGGTGCACCAGGGAATCGGAATCAGCCCCAGCATTTT
D gene: .
J gene: TRBJ1-5
clone size: .
V gene: TRBV4-1

CDR3 protein: CASSPIVAGYGNEQFF
CDR3 DNA: TGTGCTAGCAGCCCTATAGTAGCGGGATATGGGAATGAGCAGTTCTTC
D gene: TRBD2
J gene: TRBJ2-1
clone size: .
V gene: TRBV7-7

CDR3 protein: CASSQSRGGFYEQYF
CDR3 DNA: TGTGCCAGCAGCCAATCAAGGGGGGGTTTTTACGAGCAGTACTTC
D gene: .
J gene: TRBJ2-7
clone size: few
V gene: TRBV4-2

CDR3 protein: CATSRERAGDWPPHF
CDR3 DNA: TGTGCCACCAGCAGGGAAAGGGCAGGGGATTGGCCCCCGCATTTT
D gene: .
J gene: TRBJ1-5
clone size: .
V gene: TRBV15

CDR3 protein: CASRTELNEKLFF
CDR3 DNA: TGTGCCAGCAGGACAGAATTAAATGAAAAACTGTTTTTT
D gene: .
J gene: TRBJ1-4
clone size: .
V gene: TRBV9

CDR3 protein: CASSQHRDRGYEQYF
CDR3 DNA: TGCGCCAGCAGCCAGCACCGGGACAGGGGTTACGAGCAGTACTTC
D gene: TRBD1
J gene: TRBJ2-7
clone size: .
V gene: TRBV4-1

CDR3 protein: CASRGSDRGGNSGQFYGYTF
CDR3 DNA: TGTGCCAGCAGGGGAAGCGACAGGGGGGGGAATTCCGGCCAATTCTATGGCTACACCTTC
D gene: TRBD1
J gene: TRBJ1-2
clone size: .
V gene: TRBV28

CDR3 protein: CASSPAGISYEQYF
CDR3 DNA: TGTGCCAGCAGCCCGGCAGGGATCTCCTACGAGCAGTACTTC
D gene: .
J gene: TRBJ2-7
clone size: .
V gene: TRBV4-2

CDR3 protein: CASNTAASNQPQHF
CDR3 DNA: TGTGCCAGCAATACGGCAGCGAGCAATCAGCCCCAGCATTTT
D gene: .
J gene: TRBJ1-5
clone size: .
V gene: TRBV2

CDR3 protein: CASSLFQVMNTEAFF
CDR3 DNA: TGTGCCAGCAGCTTATTTCAGGTTATGAACACTGAAGCTTTCTTT
D gene: .
J gene: TRBJ1-1
clone size: .
V gene: TRBV7-2

CDR3 protein: CASSSAALHETQYF
CDR3 DNA: TGTGCCAGCTCATCAGCGGCCTTACATGAGACCCAGTACTTC
D gene: .
J gene: TRBJ2-5
clone size: .
V gene: TRBV18

CDR3 protein: CASSQGSTGTQYF
CDR3 DNA: TGCGCCAGCAGCCAAGGGTCGACAGGTACGCAGTATTTT
D gene: .
J gene: TRBJ2-3
clone size: few
V gene: TRBV4-3

CDR3 protein: CASSPSQAQETQYF
CDR3 DNA: TGTGCCAGCAGCCCTTCGCAGGCCCAAGAGACCCAGTACTTC
D gene: .
J gene: TRBJ2-5
clone size: .
V gene: TRBV6-5

CDR3 protein: CASSQAREGTEAFF
CDR3 DNA: TGTGCCAGCAGCCAGGCCAGGGAGGGCACTGAAGCTTTCTTT
D gene: .
J gene: TRBJ1-1
clone size: .
V gene: TRBV4-2

CDR3 protein: CAISGTGNTEAFF
CDR3 DNA: TGTGCCATCAGTGGGACAGGGAACACTGAAGCTTTCTTT
D gene: TRBD1
J gene: TRBJ1-1
clone size: .
V gene: TRBV10-3

CDR3 protein: CASSTGQVMPPVNTEAFF
CDR3 DNA: TGTGCCAGCAGCACCGGACAGGTGATGCCCCCAGTGAACACTGAAGCTTTCTTT
D gene: .
J gene: TRBJ1-1
clone size: .
V gene: TRBV21-1

CDR3 protein: CASSVYPVTPADYGYTF
CDR3 DNA: TGTGCCAGCAGCGTATACCCAGTTACCCCTGCTGACTATGGCTACACCTTC
D gene: .
J gene: TRBJ1-2
clone size: .
V gene: TRBV9

CDR3 protein: CATSFGAGGLHEQYF
CDR3 DNA: TGTGCCACCAGCTTCGGAGCGGGAGGGCTCCACGAGCAGTACTTC
D gene: TRBD2
J gene: TRBJ2-7
clone size: .
V gene: TRBV15

CDR3 protein: CASTPRGVDTQYF
CDR3 DNA: TGTGCCAGCACCCCCAGGGGAGTAGATACGCAGTATTTT
D gene: .
J gene: TRBJ2-3
clone size: few
V gene: TRBV9

CDR3 protein: CASSLEWGGQNEQFF
CDR3 DNA: TGTGCCAGCAGCTTAGAGTGGGGGGGCCAGAATGAGCAGTTCTTC
D gene: .
J gene: TRBJ2-1
clone size: .
V gene: TRBV7-2

CDR3 protein: CASRNTGGTEAFF
CDR3 DNA: TGTGCCAGCAGAAACACAGGGGGCACTGAAGCTTTCTTT
D gene: TRBD1
J gene: TRBJ1-1
clone size: .
V gene: TRBV27

CDR3 protein: CASSLTGGQGTGRENEQYF
CDR3 DNA: TGTGCCAGCAGTTTGACCGGGGGCCAGGGGACGGGGAGGGAGAACGAGCAGTACTTC
D gene: .
J gene: TRBJ2-7
clone size: .
V gene: TRBV27

CDR3 protein: CASGTGYGLEQFF
CDR3 DNA: TGTGCCTCCGGGACAGGGTACGGTCTTGAGCAGTTCTTC
D gene: TRBD1
J gene: TRBJ2-1
clone size: .
V gene: TRBV10-3

CDR3 protein: CASSIGALSEQYF
CDR3 DNA: TGTGCCAGTAGTATAGGAGCCCTTTCGGAGCAGTACTTC
D gene: .
J gene: TRBJ2-7
clone size: .
V gene: TRBV19

CDR3 protein: CASAEDRVEKLFF
CDR3 DNA: TGTGCCAGCGCGGAAGACAGGGTTGAAAAACTGTTTTTT
D gene: TRBD1
J gene: TRBJ1-4
clone size: few
V gene: TRBV25-1

CDR3 protein: CASSGQVDYGYTF
CDR3 DNA: TGTGCCAGCAGTGGACAGGTCGACTATGGCTACACCTTC
D gene: .
J gene: TRBJ1-2
clone size: .
V gene: TRBV2

CDR3 protein: CASRLPRQGSNEQFF
CDR3 DNA: TGTGCCAGCAGGCTACCGCGACAGGGGAGTAATGAGCAGTTCTTC
D gene: TRBD1
J gene: TRBJ2-1
clone size: .
V gene: TRBV13

CDR3 protein: CASSGRGALHNEQFF
CDR3 DNA: TGTGCCAGCAGCGGGCGCGGGGCCCTGCACAATGAGCAGTTCTTC
D gene: .
J gene: TRBJ2-1
clone size: .
V gene: TRBV9

CDR3 protein: CASSPDRATEAFF
CDR3 DNA: TGTGCCAGCAGCCCCGACAGGGCCACTGAAGCTTTCTTT
D gene: TRBD1
J gene: TRBJ1-1
clone size: .
V gene: TRBV7-8

CDR3 protein: CASSLEGSGGNIQYF
CDR3 DNA: TGTGCCAGCAGCTTGGAGGGTAGCGGGGGGAACATTCAGTACTTC
D gene: TRBD2
J gene: TRBJ2-4
clone size: .
V gene: TRBV5-4

CDR3 protein: CASSLEGLISGNTIYF
CDR3 DNA: TGCGCCAGCAGCCTAGAGGGACTGATCTCTGGAAACACCATATATTTT
D gene: .
J gene: TRBJ1-3
clone size: few
V gene: TRBV5-1

CDR3 protein: CASSLWTGDSTDTQYF
CDR3 DNA: TGTGCCAGCAGCTTGTGGACAGGTGATAGCACAGATACGCAGTATTTT
D gene: TRBD1
J gene: TRBJ2-3
clone size: .
V gene: TRBV7-9

CDR3 protein: CASSPLGGWGETDTQYF
CDR3 DNA: TGTGCCAGCAGCCCCCTCGGGGGGTGGGGGGAGACAGATACGCAGTATTTT
D gene: TRBD2
J gene: TRBJ2-3
clone size: .
V gene: TRBV5-6

CDR3 protein: CASSWDTSSYEQYF
CDR3 DNA: TGCGCCAGCAGCTGGGACACCTCCTCCTACGAGCAGTACTTC
D gene: .
J gene: TRBJ2-7
clone size: .
V gene: TRBV5-1

CDR3 protein: CASSRGLAGGIYEQYF
CDR3 DNA: TGCGCCAGCAGCCGGGGACTAGCGGGGGGGATCTACGAGCAGTACTTC
D gene: TRBD2
J gene: TRBJ2-7
clone size: .
V gene: TRBV5-1

CDR3 protein: CASSQEEDGTGGEETQYF
CDR3 DNA: TGCGCCAGCAGCCAGGAAGAAGATGGGACAGGGGGGGAAGAGACCCAGTACTTC
D gene: TRBD1
J gene: TRBJ2-5
clone size: .
V gene: TRBV4-3

CDR3 protein: CASLGQSTEAFF
CDR3 DNA: TGTGCCAGCCTGGGGCAGAGCACTGAAGCTTTCTTT
D gene: .
J gene: TRBJ1-1
clone size: once
V gene: TRBV6-1